A single sample is the source of the 10 T cell receptor beta chains below, sequenced in a study of blood T cell repertoires in COVID-19. Produced via immunoSEQ multiplex PCR; TCRdb's table is partial and in-frame only. The sample has 54,000 or so clones; around 83% are singletons. Input material: peripheral blood. The source of these receptors is a woman aged 55 to 70 with acute or convalescent COVID-19.

This rearrangement joins TRBV29-1 to TRBJ1-5; 12 bases agree with TRBD1. This CDR3 comprises 13 residues. From germline, CDR1 is SQVTM and CDR2 ANQGSEA. V dropped 6 bases and J dropped 8; count of bases not matched to a gene: 5. In DNA, the CDR3 is TGCAGCGTGGGGACAGGGGGCGGAAAGCCCCAGCATTTT. This encodes CSVGTGGGKPQHF.

The V gene is TRBV18, the J gene TRBJ1-2; 9 positions match TRBD1. CDR1 is KGHSH, CDR2 LQKENI, per germline. J gave up 6 bases and V 2 bases, and 7 bases lay outside the gene matches. The CDR3 sequence is 15 residues long. The CDR3 nucleotides are TGTGCCAGCTCACCATCAAACAGGGGGCGCGATGGCTACACCTTC. It codes for CASSPSNRGRDGYTF.

This chain connects TRBV15 to TRBJ1-6; D not certain. Trimming took off 0 bases at V and 9 bases at J, with 12 bases between the two ends. CDR1 is LNHNV, CDR2 YYDKDF, per germline (reference sequence). This CDR3 spans 15 amino acids. This CDR3 is CATSRDYDGSSPLHF. The DNA for the CDR3 is TGTGCCACCAGCAGAGATTACGATGGGAGTTCACCCCTCCACTTT.

V gene TRBV13 combines with J gene TRBJ2-1, with 11 bases that match TRBD2. The junction had 10 bases not matched to a gene; V was cut back by 5 bases and J by 7 bases. There are 16 residues in the CDR3. Germline assignment: CDR1 PRHDT and CDR2 FYEKMQ (reference sequence). CDR3 protein: CASSRPTSGAGNEQFF. CDR3 in DNA: TGTGCCAGCAGCCGCCCGACTAGCGGGGCCGGGAATGAGCAGTTCTTC.

V usage is TRBV4-1 and J usage is TRBJ1-2; 7 bases agree with TRBD1. V gave up 2 bases and J gave up 2 bases; unmatched junction bases: 8. The CDR3 runs 16 residues. In germline, CDR1 is MGHRA, CDR2 YSYEKL. CDR3 nucleotide sequence: TGCGCCAGCAGCCAACCGGGACAGAGAGAGAACTATGGCTACACCTTC. The encoded protein is CASSQPGQRENYGYTF.

The chain is built from TRBV3-1 (or the pseudogene TRBV3-2) and TRBJ2-7; 14 bases are shared with TRBD2. Germline V gene data show CDR1 as LGHDT and CDR2 as YNNKEL (reference sequence). The CDR3 contains 17 residues. Unmatched junction bases numbered 8, after V lost 4 bases and J lost 3 bases. The CDR3 DNA reads as TGTGCCAGCAGCCCCCGGACTAGCGGGAGGAGCCACTACGAGCAGTACTTC. The encoded protein is CASSPRTSGRSHYEQYF.

The chain joins TRBV11-2 to TRBJ1-1, with D uncertain. The germline V gene encodes CDR1 SGHAT and CDR2 FQNNGV. The V end was cut by 1 base, the J end by 4 bases, with 10 bases between. The CDR3 sequence is 14 residues long. The CDR3 DNA is TGTGCCAGCAGCTTAGGTCCGAGTGGCACTGAAGCTTTCTTT. This codes for CASSLGPSGTEAFF.

This chain joins TRBV10-3 and TRBJ2-7; 9 bases are shared with TRBD1. V lost 3 bases, J lost 5 bases, and 8 bases stayed unmatched. Looked up from germline, CDR1 is ENHRY and CDR2 is SYGVKD. This CDR3 region has 15 residues. CDR3 DNA sequence: TGTGCCATCAGTGATACAGGGGGCACTTTACACGAGCAGTACTTC. It specifies CAISDTGGTLHEQYF.

The V gene is TRBV27, the J gene TRBJ1-1; maybe TRBD1 (5 bases). The CDR3 loop spans 18 amino acids. Germline CDR1 and CDR2: MNHEY and SMNVEV (reference sequence). The V end lost 4 bases, the J end lost 4 bases, and 25 bases lay between the germline ends. CDR3 region: CASSSPRRGGFTSTEAFF. The CDR3 region has the DNA TGTGCCAGCAGTTCCCCACGTCGGGGGGGGTTTACGAGCACTGAAGCTTTCTTT.

This clone showed up just a few times. The rearrangement uses TRBV2 and TRBJ1-5; D not certain. V lost 7 bases, J lost 4 bases, and 11 bases lay in between. The CDR3 is 13 amino acids. Germline V gene lookup returns CDR1 SNHLY and CDR2 FYNNEI. CDR3 sequence (DNA): TGTGCCAGCACGGTCCATCCAAATCAGCCCCAGCATTTT. This encodes CASTVHPNQPQHF.